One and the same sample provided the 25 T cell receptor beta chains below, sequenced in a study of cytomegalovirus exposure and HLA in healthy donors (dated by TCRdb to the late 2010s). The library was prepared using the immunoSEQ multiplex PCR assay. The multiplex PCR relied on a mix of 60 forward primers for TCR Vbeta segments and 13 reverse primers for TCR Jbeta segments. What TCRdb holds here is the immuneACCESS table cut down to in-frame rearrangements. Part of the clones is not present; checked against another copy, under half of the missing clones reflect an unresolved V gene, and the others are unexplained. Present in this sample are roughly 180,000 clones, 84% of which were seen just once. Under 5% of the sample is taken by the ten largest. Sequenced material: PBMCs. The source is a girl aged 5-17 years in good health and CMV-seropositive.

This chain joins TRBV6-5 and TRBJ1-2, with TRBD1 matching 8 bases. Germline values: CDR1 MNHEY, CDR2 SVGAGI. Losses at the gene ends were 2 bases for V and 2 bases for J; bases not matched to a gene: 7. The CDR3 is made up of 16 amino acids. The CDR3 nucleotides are TGTGCCAGCAGTTACAATAGTGCAGGGGGCAACTATGGCTACACCTTC. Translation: CASSYNSAGGNYGYTF.

The CDR3 here is CASSLSWVGQPQHF. DNA for the CDR3: TGTGCCAGCAGCTTGAGTTGGGTGGGCCAGCCCCAGCATTTT. V is TRBV5-6 and J is TRBJ1-5; D is unclear. V shed 1 base and J shed 7 bases, with 12 bases lying between them. CDR3 length: 14 amino acids. Germline lookup yields CDR1 SGHDT and CDR2 YYEEEE.

The CDR3, as DNA: TGCGCCAGCAGCTGGGGACAGGGGAATTCACCCCTCCACTTT. Translated, it gives CASSWGQGNSPLHF. The V gene is TRBV5-1, the J gene TRBJ1-6; 10 bases are shared with TRBD1. The CDR3 is 14 residues long. Germline values: CDR1 SGHRS, CDR2 YFSETQ. V trimming: 3 bases; J trimming: 7 bases; junction bases outside the gene matches: 1.

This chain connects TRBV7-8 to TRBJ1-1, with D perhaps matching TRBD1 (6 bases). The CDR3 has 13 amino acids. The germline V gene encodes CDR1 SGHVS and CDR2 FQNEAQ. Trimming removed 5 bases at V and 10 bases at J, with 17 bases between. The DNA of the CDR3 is TGTGCCAGCAGCCAAGGGGGGGGAACGGGAGCTTTCTTT. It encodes CASSQGGGTGAFF.

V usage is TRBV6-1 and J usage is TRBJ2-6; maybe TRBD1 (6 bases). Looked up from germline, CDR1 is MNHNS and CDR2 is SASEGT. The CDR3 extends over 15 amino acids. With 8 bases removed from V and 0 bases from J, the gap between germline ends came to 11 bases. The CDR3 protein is CASLMDSSGANVLTF. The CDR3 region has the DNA TGTGCCAGCCTGATGGACAGCTCTGGGGCCAACGTCCTGACTTTC.

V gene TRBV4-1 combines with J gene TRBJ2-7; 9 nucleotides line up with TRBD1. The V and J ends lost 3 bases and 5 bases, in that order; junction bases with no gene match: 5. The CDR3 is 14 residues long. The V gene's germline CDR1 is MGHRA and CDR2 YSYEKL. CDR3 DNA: TGCGCCAGCAGCCAGCCTGACAGGGGGGACGAGCAGTACTTC. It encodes CASSQPDRGDEQYF.

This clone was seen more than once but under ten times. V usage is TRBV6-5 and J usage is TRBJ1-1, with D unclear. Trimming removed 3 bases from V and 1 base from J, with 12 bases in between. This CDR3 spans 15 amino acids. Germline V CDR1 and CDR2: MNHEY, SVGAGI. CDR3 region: CASSYGFWPNTEAFF. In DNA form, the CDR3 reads TGTGCCAGCAGTTATGGTTTTTGGCCGAACACTGAAGCTTTCTTT.

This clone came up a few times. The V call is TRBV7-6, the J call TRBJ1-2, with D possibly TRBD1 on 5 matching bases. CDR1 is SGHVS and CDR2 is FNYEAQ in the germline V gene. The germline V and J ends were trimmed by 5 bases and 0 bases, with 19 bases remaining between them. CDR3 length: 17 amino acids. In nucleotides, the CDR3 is TGTGCCAGCAGCCACACCCCGCCAGGGCAGTCTAACTATGGCTACACCTTC. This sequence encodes CASSHTPPGQSNYGYTF.

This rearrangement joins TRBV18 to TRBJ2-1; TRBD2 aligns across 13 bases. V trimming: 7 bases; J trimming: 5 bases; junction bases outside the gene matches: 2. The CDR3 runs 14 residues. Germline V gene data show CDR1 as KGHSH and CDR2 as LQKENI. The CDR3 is CASLGTSGDNEQFF. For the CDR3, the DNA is TGTGCCAGCTTAGGGACTAGCGGGGACAATGAGCAGTTCTTC. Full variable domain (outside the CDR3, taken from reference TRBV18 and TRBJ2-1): NAGVMQNPRHLVRRRGQEARLRCSPMKGHSHVYWYRQLPEEGLKFMVYLQKENIIDESGMPKERFSAEFPKEGPSILRIQQVVRGDSAAYFCASLGTSGDNEQFFGPGTRLTVL.

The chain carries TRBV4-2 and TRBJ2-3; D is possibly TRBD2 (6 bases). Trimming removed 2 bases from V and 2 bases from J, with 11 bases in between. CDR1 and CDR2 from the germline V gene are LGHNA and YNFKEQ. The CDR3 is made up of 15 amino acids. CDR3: CASSQTGDLTDTQYF. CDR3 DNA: TGTGCCAGCAGCCAAACGGGGGACCTCACAGATACGCAGTATTTT.

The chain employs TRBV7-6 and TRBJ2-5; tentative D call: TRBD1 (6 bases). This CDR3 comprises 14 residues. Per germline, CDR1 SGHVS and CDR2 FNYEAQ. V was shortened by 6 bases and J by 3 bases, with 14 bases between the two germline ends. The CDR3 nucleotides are TGTGCCAGCAGTCTCCGGACAGTAAAAGAGACCCAGTACTTC. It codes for CASSLRTVKETQYF. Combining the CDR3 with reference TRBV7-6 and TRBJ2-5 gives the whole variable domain GAGVSQSPRYKVTKRGQDVALRCDPISGHVSLYWYRQALGQGPEFLTYFNYEAQQDKSGLPNDRFSAERPEGSISTLTIQRTEQRDSAMYRCASSLRTVKETQYFGPGTRLLVL.

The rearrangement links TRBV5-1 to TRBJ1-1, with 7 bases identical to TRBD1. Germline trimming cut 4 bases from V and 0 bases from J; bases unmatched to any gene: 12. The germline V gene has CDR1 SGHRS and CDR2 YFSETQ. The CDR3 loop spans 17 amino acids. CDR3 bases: TGCGCCAGCAGCGATCCGACAGGGAAATATATGAACACTGAAGCTTTCTTT. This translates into CASSDPTGKYMNTEAFF.

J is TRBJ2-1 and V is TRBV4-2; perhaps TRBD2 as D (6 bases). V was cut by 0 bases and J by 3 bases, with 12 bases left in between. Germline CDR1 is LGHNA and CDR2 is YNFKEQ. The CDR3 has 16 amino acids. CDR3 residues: CASSQDRGGVYNEQFF. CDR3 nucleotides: TGTGCCAGCAGCCAAGATCGGGGCGGGGTCTACAATGAGCAGTTCTTC.

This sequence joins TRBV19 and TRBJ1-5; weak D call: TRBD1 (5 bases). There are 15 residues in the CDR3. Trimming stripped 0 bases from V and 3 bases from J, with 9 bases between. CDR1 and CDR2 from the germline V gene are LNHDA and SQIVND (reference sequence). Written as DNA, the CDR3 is TGTGCCAGTAGTATAGATGGGGGGTACAATCAGCCCCAGCATTTT. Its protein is CASSIDGGYNQPQHF.

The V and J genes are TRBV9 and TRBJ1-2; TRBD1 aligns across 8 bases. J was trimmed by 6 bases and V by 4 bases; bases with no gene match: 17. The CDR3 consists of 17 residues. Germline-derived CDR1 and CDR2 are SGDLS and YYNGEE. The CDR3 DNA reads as TGTGCCAGCAGCCCCTACCCGGGACAGGACGAGGGGGATGGCTACACCTTC. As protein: CASSPYPGQDEGDGYTF.

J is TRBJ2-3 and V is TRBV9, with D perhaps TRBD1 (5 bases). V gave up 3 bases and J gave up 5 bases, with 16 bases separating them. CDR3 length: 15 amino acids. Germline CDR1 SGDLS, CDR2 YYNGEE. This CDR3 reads CASSGGPLVEDTQYF. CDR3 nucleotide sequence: TGTGCCAGCAGCGGGGGCCCCCTCGTAGAAGATACGCAGTATTTT.

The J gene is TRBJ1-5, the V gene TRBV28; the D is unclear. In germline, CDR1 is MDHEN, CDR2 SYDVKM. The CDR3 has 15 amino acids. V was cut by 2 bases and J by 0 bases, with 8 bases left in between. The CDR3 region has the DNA TGTGCCAGCAGTTTAGTACAGATTAGCAATCAGCCCCAGCATTTT. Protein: CASSLVQISNQPQHF. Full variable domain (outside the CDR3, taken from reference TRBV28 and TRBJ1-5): DVKVTQSSRYLVKRTGEKVFLECVQDMDHENMFWYRQDPGLGLRLIYFSYDVKMKEKGDIPEGYSVSREKKERFSLILESASTNQTSMYLCASSLVQISNQPQHFGDGTRLSIL.

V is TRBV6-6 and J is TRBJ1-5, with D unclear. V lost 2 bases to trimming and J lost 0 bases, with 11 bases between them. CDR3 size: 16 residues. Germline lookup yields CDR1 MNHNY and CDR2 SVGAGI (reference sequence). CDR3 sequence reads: CASSYRQAYSNQPQHF. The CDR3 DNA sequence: TGTGCCAGCAGTTACCGCCAGGCGTATAGCAATCAGCCCCAGCATTTT.

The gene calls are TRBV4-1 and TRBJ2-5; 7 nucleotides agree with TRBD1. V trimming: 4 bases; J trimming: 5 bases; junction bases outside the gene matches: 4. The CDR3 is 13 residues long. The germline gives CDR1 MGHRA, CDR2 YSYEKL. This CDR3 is CASSLGQAETQYF. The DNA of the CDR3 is TGCGCCAGCAGCCTTGGACAGGCCGAGACCCAGTACTTC.

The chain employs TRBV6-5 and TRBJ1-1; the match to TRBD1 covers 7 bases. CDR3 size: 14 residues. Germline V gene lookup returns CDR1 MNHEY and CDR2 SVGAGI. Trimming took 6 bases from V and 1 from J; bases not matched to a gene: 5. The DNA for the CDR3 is TGTGCCAGCAGGAGGACAGGCCCGAACACTGAAGCTTTCTTT. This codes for CASRRTGPNTEAFF.

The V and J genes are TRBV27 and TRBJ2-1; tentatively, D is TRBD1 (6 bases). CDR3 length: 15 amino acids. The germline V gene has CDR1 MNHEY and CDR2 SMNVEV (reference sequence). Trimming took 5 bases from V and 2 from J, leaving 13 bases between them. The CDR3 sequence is CASSNGDITYNEQFF. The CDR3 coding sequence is TGTGCCAGCAGTAATGGGGACATTACCTACAATGAGCAGTTCTTC.

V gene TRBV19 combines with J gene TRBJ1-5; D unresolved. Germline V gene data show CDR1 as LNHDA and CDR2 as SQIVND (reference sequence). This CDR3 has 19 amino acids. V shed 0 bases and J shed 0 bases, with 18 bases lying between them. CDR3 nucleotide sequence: TGTGCCAGTAGTATAGAGGGGAAACTCAGCGACTATAGCAATCAGCCCCAGCATTTT. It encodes CASSIEGKLSDYSNQPQHF.

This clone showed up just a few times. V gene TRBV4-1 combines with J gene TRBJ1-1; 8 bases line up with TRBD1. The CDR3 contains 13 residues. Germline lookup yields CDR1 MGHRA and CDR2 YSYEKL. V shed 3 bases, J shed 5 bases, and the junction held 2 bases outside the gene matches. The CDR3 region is CASSQRTGTEAFF. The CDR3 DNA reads TGCGCCAGCAGCCAGAGGACAGGGACTGAAGCTTTCTTT.

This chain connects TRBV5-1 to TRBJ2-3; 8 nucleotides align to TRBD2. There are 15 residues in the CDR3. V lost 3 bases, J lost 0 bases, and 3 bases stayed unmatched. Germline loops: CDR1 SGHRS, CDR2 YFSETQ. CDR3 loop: CASSSTSGSTDTQYF. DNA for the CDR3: TGCGCCAGCAGCTCCACTAGCGGAAGCACAGATACGCAGTATTTT.

CDR3 protein: CASSLEVYRGYYEQYF. The CDR3 region has the DNA TGTGCCAGCAGCTTAGAAGTATACAGGGGGTACTACGAGCAGTACTTC. J is TRBJ2-7 and V is TRBV7-2; 8 bases line up with TRBD1. Germline trimming cut 1 base from V and 3 bases from J; bases unmatched to any gene: 8. There are 16 residues in the CDR3. CDR1 and CDR2 from the germline V gene are SGHTA and FQGNSA.